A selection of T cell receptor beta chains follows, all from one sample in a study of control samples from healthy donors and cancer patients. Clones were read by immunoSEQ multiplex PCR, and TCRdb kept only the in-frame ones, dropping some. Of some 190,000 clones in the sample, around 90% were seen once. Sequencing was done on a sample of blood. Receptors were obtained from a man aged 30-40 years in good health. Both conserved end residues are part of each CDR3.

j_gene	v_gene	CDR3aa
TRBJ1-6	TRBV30	CAWSGKTDNSPLHF
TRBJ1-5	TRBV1	CTSSQGSRKAMGNQPQHF
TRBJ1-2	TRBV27	CASSLRQGRDLSF
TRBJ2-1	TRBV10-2	CASRPGLAGSYNEQFF
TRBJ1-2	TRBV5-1	CASSLGSASTLAGGYTF
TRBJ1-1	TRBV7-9	CASSLNPKGAEAFF
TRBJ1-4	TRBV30	CAWSRGGGFRTNEKLFF
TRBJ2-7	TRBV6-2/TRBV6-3	CASSPGTGDNSYEQYF
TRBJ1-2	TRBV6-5	CASSRRGGYGYTF
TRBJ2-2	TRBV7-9	CASSPPRGGPGELFF
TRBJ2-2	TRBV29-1	CSADKYTGELFF
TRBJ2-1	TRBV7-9	CASSLPGKSPKHMNEQFF
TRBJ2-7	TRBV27	CASSLRAGGHEQYF
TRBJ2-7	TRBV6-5	CASSYSTTGNSYEQYF
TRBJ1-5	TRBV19	CASSIRRVGQPQHF
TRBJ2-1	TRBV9	CASSPRDRNNEQFF
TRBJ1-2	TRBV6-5	CAASGVYYGYTF
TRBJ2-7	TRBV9	CASFRGGGYEQYF
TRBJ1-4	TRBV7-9	CASSLGTANEKLFF
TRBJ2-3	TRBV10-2	CARVGVGGSTDTQYF
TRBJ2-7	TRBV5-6	CASSLDRGHYEQYF
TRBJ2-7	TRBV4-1	CASSQDAPGLAGDRYEQYF
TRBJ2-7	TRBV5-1	CASSLTGTGGSYEQYF
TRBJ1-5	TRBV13	CASSFGGYSNQPQHF
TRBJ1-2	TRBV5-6	CASSLPTVNYGYTF
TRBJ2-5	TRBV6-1	CASSETRLAVRETQYF
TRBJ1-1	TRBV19	CASITAPPGNTEAFF
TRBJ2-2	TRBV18	CASSPLDRHTGELFF
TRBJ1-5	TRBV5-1	CASSLAWGPGQPQHF
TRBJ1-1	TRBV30	CAWSVLRITEAFF
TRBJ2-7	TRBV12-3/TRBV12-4	CASRDTHSEQYF